The source of this T cell receptor beta chain is a study of shared clonotypes between healthy human individuals. Study-wide results and caveats: A generally larger estimated richness was seen in naive subsets than in memory subsets.

CDR1 is LNHNV, CDR2 YYDKDF, per germline (reference sequence). Germline trimming cut 5 bases from V and 4 bases from J; bases unmatched to any gene: 10. This CDR3 region has 15 residues. To note about this clone: No antigen is known for it.

Deep was the level used in running the assay. The repertoire was sequenced with immunoSEQ multiplex PCR; TCRdb's copy has only in-frame clones and lacks some. Of some 2,500,000 clones in the sample, over 85% are singletons; the top ten hold 0.36%. The sequencing sample was made of naive CD4+ T cells from PBMCs. Subset given: CD45RA+ positively selected. The rearrangement joins TRBV15 to TRBJ1-2, with TRBD1 identical over 7 bases. The receptor comes from a man younger than 35 in good health. Some clones in this sample may be carry-over from other donors' samples. DNA of the CDR3: TGTGCCACCAGCGAACCGGGACAGATGATCTATGGCTACACCTTC. This sequence encodes CATSEPGQMIYGYTF.